Listed below are T cell receptor beta chains from one sample, sequenced in a study of T cell changes during pregnancy in multiple sclerosis. Assay used: immunoSEQ multiplex PCR; TCRdb lists only in-frame clones, some missing. The repertoire holds roughly 39,000 clones, with more than 85% as singletons. The material was CD8+ T cells from peripheral blood mononuclear cells, obtained after pregnancy. The receptors here all came from a female donor with multiple sclerosis, enrolled in a pregnancy study. Each CDR3 is given with its conserved first and last residue. Each record gives: V gene, J gene, CDR3 protein.

V: TRBV18; J: TRBJ1-6; CDR3: CASSTREVSYNSPLHF
V: TRBV9; J: TRBJ2-1; CDR3: CASSVALATSGVYNEQFF
V: TRBV10-3; J: TRBJ1-1; CDR3: CAISDSRELNTEAFF
V: TRBV4-1; J: TRBJ1-1; CDR3: CASSQESQGLNTEAFF
V: TRBV7-9; J: TRBJ1-2; CDR3: CASSPGQGYGYTF
V: TRBV9; J: TRBJ2-7; CDR3: CASSATGTGTYEQYF
V: TRBV27; J: TRBJ1-5; CDR3: CASSLTGGNQPQHF
V: TRBV6-5; J: TRBJ2-1; CDR3: CASSYSGGWVYNEQFF
V: TRBV6-5; J: TRBJ1-4; CDR3: CASSAEGEKLFF
V: TRBV6-8; J: TRBJ2-1; CDR3: CATCPPGASGEDLPNEQFF
V: TRBV27; J: TRBJ1-1; CDR3: CASRRPGEGTEAFF
V: TRBV15; J: TRBJ2-7; CDR3: CATSRDGTSSHEQYF
V: TRBV28; J: TRBJ1-2; CDR3: CASRDRGDDYGYTF
V: TRBV7-9; J: TRBJ1-4; CDR3: CASSDRELLREKLFF
V: TRBV30; J: TRBJ2-7; CDR3: CAWSVGWGREQYF
V: TRBV5-1; J: TRBJ2-2; CDR3: CASSLGPRLAGGTGELFF
V: TRBV5-1; J: TRBJ1-1; CDR3: CASSLRGGSEAFF
V: TRBV6-6; J: TRBJ1-4; CDR3: CASSPLFREKLFF
V: TRBV27; J: TRBJ1-1; CDR3: CASSLSRGAQTMNTEAFF
V: TRBV27; J: TRBJ2-1; CDR3: CASSPPHRVSSHEQFF
V: TRBV29-1; J: TRBJ2-7; CDR3: CSVLFLRGEGLYEQYF
V: TRBV5-6; J: TRBJ2-5; CDR3: CASSYPGLAGTETQYF
V: TRBV19; J: TRBJ1-5; CDR3: CASSIWTGGSNQPQHF
V: TRBV25-1; J: TRBJ2-2; CDR3: CASSGRAGVYPGELFF
V: TRBV7-9; J: TRBJ1-6; CDR3: CASVQGSSSPLHF
V: TRBV10-3; J: TRBJ1-5; CDR3: CAISESRWHPERQPQHF
V: TRBV9; J: TRBJ2-7; CDR3: CASSVGLASSDEQYF
V: TRBV4-2; J: TRBJ1-5; CDR3: CASSQEGGMGNQPQHF
V: TRBV9; J: TRBJ1-2; CDR3: CASSVGGDYGYTF
V: TRBV4-1; J: TRBJ1-1; CDR3: CASSQDEGKYTEAFF
V: TRBV2; J: TRBJ1-5; CDR3: CASDRGLNNQPQHF
V: TRBV2; J: TRBJ1-4; CDR3: CASSGPRGRGELFF
V: TRBV6-1; J: TRBJ1-5; CDR3: CASSERQGNNQPQHF
V: TRBV6-5; J: TRBJ2-1; CDR3: CASSPTGGYNEQFF
V: TRBV15; J: TRBJ1-3; CDR3: CATSSGAGNTIYF
V: TRBV7-3; J: TRBJ2-3; CDR3: CASSPKGLVGQRSTDTQYF
V: TRBV6-4; J: TRBJ2-3; CDR3: CASSQTSGSSTDTQYF
V: TRBV13; J: TRBJ2-1; CDR3: CASSLTGTGPRNEQFF